The rows below give T cell receptor beta chains drawn from one sample of a study of beta chain features in type 1 diabetes. Some clones are missing from TCRdb's copy, which holds only in-frame ones; the method was immunoSEQ multiplex PCR. Of roughly 50,000 clones in the sample, roughly two fifths were seen once. The specimen was Tregs from blood. These TCRs come from a man aged 30 to 39 with type 1 diabetes. The CDR3 runs from the conserved cysteine through the conserved F or W. The D gene is left open where the match is weak. Size tells how often a clone was seen (once, few, many) or the class of an expanded clone, and some rows leave it out.

v_call	clone_size	j_call	d_call	cdr3_aa	cdr3_nt
TRBV30	few	TRBJ2-6	.	CASKAGYRSGANVLTF	TGTGCCTCTAAAGCAGGGTACCGCTCTGGGGCCAACGTCCTGACTTTC
TRBV28	.	TRBJ2-1	TRBD2	CASSLWTSEEGRSYNEQFF	TGTGCCAGCAGTTTATGGACTAGCGAAGAAGGAAGATCCTACAATGAGCAGTTCTTC
TRBV7-2	.	TRBJ1-2	.	CASSLIQGGYTF	TGTGCCAGCAGCTTAATACAGGGTGGCTACACCTTC
TRBV6-5	few	TRBJ1-6	TRBD1	CASSYGDSLLDSPLHF	TGTGCCAGCAGTTACGGGGACAGCCTTTTAGATTCACCCCTCCACTTT
TRBV2	.	TRBJ1-5	TRBD1	CASSAQGITQPQHF	TGTGCCAGCAGTGCACAGGGGATTACACAGCCCCAGCATTTT
TRBV11-2	.	TRBJ2-1	.	CASSLQLQEGEQFF	TGTGCCAGCAGCCTCCAACTACAGGAGGGTGAGCAGTTCTTC
TRBV7-2	.	TRBJ2-7	TRBD1	CASSPGTVTYEQYF	TGTGCCAGCAGCCCGGGGACAGTTACCTACGAGCAGTACTTC
TRBV7-3	few	TRBJ1-1	.	CASSHLGRANTEAFF	TGTGCCAGCAGCCACTTGGGGAGGGCTAACACTGAAGCTTTCTTT
TRBV28	.	TRBJ2-6	.	CASSSTSGANVLTF	TGTGCCAGCAGTTCGACTTCTGGGGCCAACGTCCTGACTTTC
TRBV4-2	few	TRBJ2-1	TRBD2	CASSQDGGVGLAGDNEQFF	TGTGCCAGCAGCCAAGACGGGGGGGTGGGACTAGCGGGTGACAATGAGCAGTTCTTC
TRBV27	.	TRBJ2-7	TRBD1	CASSPYTGEYIHEQYF	TGTGCCAGCAGTCCGTATACAGGGGAATATATCCACGAGCAGTACTTC
TRBV5-1	.	TRBJ2-7	.	CASSQGTSSYEQYF	TGCGCCAGCAGCCAGGGGACATCCTCCTACGAGCAGTACTTC
TRBV5-1	.	TRBJ2-1	TRBD2	CASRETSGTTDYNEQFF	TGCGCCAGCAGAGAGACTAGCGGGACTACGGACTACAATGAGCAGTTCTTC
TRBV7-2	.	TRBJ2-5	.	CASSRQLTQETQYF	TGTGCCAGCAGCCGACAGTTAACACAAGAGACCCAGTACTTC
TRBV28	.	TRBJ1-2	TRBD1	CASSLIQGNYGYTF	TGTGCCAGCAGTTTAATACAGGGGAACTATGGCTACACCTTC
TRBV7-2	.	TRBJ2-5	.	CASSLAGASVQETQYF	TGTGCCAGCAGCCTCGCGGGTGCTAGCGTCCAAGAGACCCAGTACTTC
TRBV7-8	.	TRBJ1-1	TRBD1	CASSLADRGSTEAFF	TGTGCCAGCAGCTTAGCGGACAGGGGATCCACTGAAGCTTTCTTT
TRBV19	.	TRBJ1-5	.	CASRAGNDQPQHF	TGTGCCAGTAGGGCAGGGAACGATCAGCCCCAGCATTTT
TRBV5-1	.	TRBJ1-4	.	CASRSTGFPNEKLFF	TGCGCCAGCAGGTCCACAGGCTTTCCTAATGAAAAACTGTTTTTT
TRBV5-4	few	TRBJ2-1	TRBD1	CASMGQGANEQFF	TGTGCCAGTATGGGACAGGGGGCCAATGAGCAGTTCTTC
TRBV7-3	few	TRBJ2-2	.	CASSPQGLPTTGELFF	TGTGCCAGCAGCCCCCAGGGGCTGCCCACCACCGGGGAGCTGTTTTTT
TRBV15	few	TRBJ1-2	.	CATSRDLGTNYGYTF	TGTGCCACCAGCAGAGATCTAGGAACTAACTATGGCTACACCTTC
TRBV10-3	.	TRBJ1-2	TRBD1	CAISPGQGPYGYTF	TGTGCCATCAGCCCGGGACAGGGACCCTATGGCTACACCTTC
TRBV5-1	.	TRBJ2-7	.	CASSSGSAGEGEQYF	TGCGCCAGCTCTAGTGGGTCCGCAGGGGAAGGGGAGCAGTACTTC
TRBV15	few	TRBJ1-5	.	CATSGHNQPQHF	TGTGCCACCAGCGGCCATAATCAGCCCCAGCATTTT
TRBV28	.	TRBJ2-7	.	CASSLSGLLYEQYF	TGTGCCAGCAGTTTATCGGGACTTCTCTACGAGCAGTACTTC
TRBV7-2	.	TRBJ2-7	.	CASSLVAPYEQYF	TGTGCCAGCAGCTTAGTGGCTCCCTACGAGCAGTACTTC
TRBV7-2	.	TRBJ2-1	TRBD2	CASSVAGTKGEQFF	TGTGCCAGCAGCGTCGCCGGGACTAAGGGTGAGCAGTTCTTC
TRBV29-1	.	TRBJ2-3	TRBD2	CSVEGGTDTQYF	TGCAGCGTTGAGGGGGGGACAGATACGCAGTATTTT
TRBV6-5	.	TRBJ1-1	.	CASSYRHNTEAFF	TGTGCCAGCAGTTACAGACACAACACTGAAGCTTTCTTT
TRBV5-1	.	TRBJ2-6	.	CASCYSGANVLTF	TGCGCCAGCTGTTACTCTGGGGCCAACGTCCTGACTTTC
TRBV2	.	TRBJ2-5	.	CASTQGGAARETQYF	TGTGCCAGCACCCAAGGGGGGGCCGCAAGGGAGACCCAGTACTTC
TRBV2	few	TRBJ2-2	.	CASTRTDYTGELFF	TGTGCCAGCACGCGGACTGATTACACCGGGGAGCTGTTTTTT
TRBV6-5	few	TRBJ1-1	TRBD1	CASMTTGTEAFF	TGTGCCAGCATGACGACAGGGACTGAAGCTTTCTTT
TRBV2	.	TRBJ2-5	.	CASAGQETQYF	TGTGCCAGCGCCGGCCAAGAGACCCAGTACTTC
TRBV5-1	.	TRBJ1-1	TRBD1	CASSVGGQAPEAFF	TGCGCCAGCAGCGTAGGGGGACAGGCCCCTGAAGCTTTCTTT
TRBV28	.	TRBJ1-1	TRBD1	CASSLGTGVFTEAFF	TGTGCCAGCAGTTTAGGGACAGGGGTCTTCACTGAAGCTTTCTTT
TRBV7-9	.	TRBJ2-1	TRBD2	CASSPRTSGFGNEQFF	TGTGCCAGCAGCCCGAGGACTAGCGGGTTCGGCAATGAGCAGTTCTTC
TRBV28	once	TRBJ1-1	.	CASSLPQIYEAFF	TGTGCCAGCAGTTTACCCCAGATATATGAAGCTTTCTTT
TRBV2	.	TRBJ2-3	.	CASSETPGLPYF	TGTGCCAGCAGTGAAACACCGGGACTCCCTTATTTT
TRBV19	few	TRBJ2-1	TRBD2	CASSIPPTLAASYNEQFF	TGTGCCAGTAGTATCCCACCAACCCTAGCGGCATCCTACAATGAGCAGTTCTTC
TRBV9	.	TRBJ1-4	TRBD1	CASSVTTGANEKLFF	TGTGCCAGCAGCGTCACGACAGGGGCTAATGAAAAACTGTTTTTT
TRBV7-3	few	TRBJ1-1	TRBD1	CASSPSTGSPEAFF	TGTGCCAGCAGCCCCTCGACAGGGTCTCCTGAAGCTTTCTTT
TRBV6-1	.	TRBJ1-2	TRBD1	CASSQDRGQNGYTF	TGTGCCAGCAGCCAGGACAGGGGGCAAAATGGCTACACCTTC
TRBV18	few	TRBJ1-2	TRBD1	CASSPGQENYGYTF	TGTGCCAGCTCACCGGGACAGGAGAACTATGGCTACACCTTC
TRBV28	.	TRBJ1-3	.	CASSLGGSGNTIYF	TGTGCCAGCAGTTTAGGAGGGTCCGGAAACACCATATATTTT
TRBV18	few	TRBJ2-5	.	CASSPNSGETQYF	TGTGCCAGCTCACCAAACAGCGGGGAGACCCAGTACTTC
TRBV18	once	TRBJ1-5	.	CASSPLGSNQPQHF	TGTGCCAGCTCACCACTCGGTTCAAATCAGCCCCAGCATTTT
TRBV7-3	few	TRBJ2-1	TRBD1	CASSLPNRQGHNEQFF	TGTGCCAGCAGTTTGCCCAATCGACAGGGGCACAATGAGCAGTTCTTC
TRBV5-1	.	TRBJ2-1	.	CASSLDPQGGYNEQFF	TGCGCCAGCAGCTTGGATCCCCAGGGGGGCTACAATGAGCAGTTCTTC